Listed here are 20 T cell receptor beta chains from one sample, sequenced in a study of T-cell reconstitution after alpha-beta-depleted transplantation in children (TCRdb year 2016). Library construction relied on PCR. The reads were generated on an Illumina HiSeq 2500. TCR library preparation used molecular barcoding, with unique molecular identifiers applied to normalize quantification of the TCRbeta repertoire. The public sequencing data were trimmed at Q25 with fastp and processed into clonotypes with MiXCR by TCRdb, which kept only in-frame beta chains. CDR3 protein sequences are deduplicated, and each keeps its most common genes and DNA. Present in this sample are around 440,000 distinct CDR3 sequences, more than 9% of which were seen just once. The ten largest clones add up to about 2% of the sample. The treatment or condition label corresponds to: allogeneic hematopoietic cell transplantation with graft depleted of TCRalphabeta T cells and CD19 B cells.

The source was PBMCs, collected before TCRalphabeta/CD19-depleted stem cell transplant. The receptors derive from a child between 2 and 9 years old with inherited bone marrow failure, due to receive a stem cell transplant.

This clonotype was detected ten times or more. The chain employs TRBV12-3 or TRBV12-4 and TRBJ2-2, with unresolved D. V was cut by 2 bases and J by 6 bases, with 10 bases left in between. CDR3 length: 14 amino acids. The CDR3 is CASSLKWQAGELFF. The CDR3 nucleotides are TGTGCCAGCAGTTTAAAGTGGCAGGCCGGGGAGCTGTTTTTT.

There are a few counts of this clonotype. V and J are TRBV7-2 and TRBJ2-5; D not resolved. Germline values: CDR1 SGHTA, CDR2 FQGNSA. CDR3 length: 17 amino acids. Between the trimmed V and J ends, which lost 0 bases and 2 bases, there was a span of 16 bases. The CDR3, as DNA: TGTGCCAGCAGCTTAGCCGGGCCACTCTCCCCACAAGAGACCCAGTACTTC. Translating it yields CASSLAGPLSPQETQYF. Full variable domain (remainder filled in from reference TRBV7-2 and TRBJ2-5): GAGVSQSPSNKVTEKGKDVELRCDPISGHTALYWYRQSLGQGLEFLIYFQGNSAPDKSGLPSDRFSAERTGGSVSTLTIQRTQQEDSAVYLCASSLAGPLSPQETQYFGPGTRLLVL.

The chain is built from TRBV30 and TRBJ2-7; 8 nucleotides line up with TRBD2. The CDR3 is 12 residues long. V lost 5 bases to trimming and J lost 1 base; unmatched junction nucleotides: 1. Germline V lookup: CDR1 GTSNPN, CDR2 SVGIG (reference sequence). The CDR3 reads CAWGLASYEQYF. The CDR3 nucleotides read TGTGCCTGGGGACTAGCTTCCTACGAGCAGTACTTC.

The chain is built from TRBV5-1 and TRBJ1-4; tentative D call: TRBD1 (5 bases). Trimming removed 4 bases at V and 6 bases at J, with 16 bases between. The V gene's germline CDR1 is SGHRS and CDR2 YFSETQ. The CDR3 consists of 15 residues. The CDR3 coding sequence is TGCGCCAGCAGCCGGGGGACCGTGTTATATGAAAAACTGTTTTTT. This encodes CASSRGTVLYEKLFF. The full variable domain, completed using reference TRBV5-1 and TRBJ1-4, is KAGVTQTPRYLIKTRGQQVTLSCSPISGHRSVSWYQQTPGQGLQFLFEYFSETQRNKGNFPGRFSGRQFSNSRSEMNVSTLELGDSALYLCASSRGTVLYEKLFFGSGTQLSVL.

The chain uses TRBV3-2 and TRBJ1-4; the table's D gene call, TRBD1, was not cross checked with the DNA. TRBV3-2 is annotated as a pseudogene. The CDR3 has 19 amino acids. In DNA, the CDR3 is TGTACCAGCAGCTTTGTTGATCCGGGACGGATTGCAACTAATGAAAAACTGTTTTTT. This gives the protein CTSSFVDPGRIATNEKLFF.

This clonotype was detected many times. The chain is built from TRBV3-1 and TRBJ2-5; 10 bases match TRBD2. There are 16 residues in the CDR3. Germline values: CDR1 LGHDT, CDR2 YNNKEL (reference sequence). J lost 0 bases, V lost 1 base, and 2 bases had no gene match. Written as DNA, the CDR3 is TGTGCCAGCAGCCAAGTACTAGCGGGGAACCAAGAGACCCAGTACTTC. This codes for CASSQVLAGNQETQYF.

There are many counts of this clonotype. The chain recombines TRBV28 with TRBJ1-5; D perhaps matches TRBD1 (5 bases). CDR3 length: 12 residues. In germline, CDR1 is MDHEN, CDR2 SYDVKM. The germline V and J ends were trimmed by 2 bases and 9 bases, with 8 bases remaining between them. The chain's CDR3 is CASSLKGVPQHF. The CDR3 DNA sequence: TGTGCCAGCAGTTTAAAAGGGGTGCCCCAGCATTTT.

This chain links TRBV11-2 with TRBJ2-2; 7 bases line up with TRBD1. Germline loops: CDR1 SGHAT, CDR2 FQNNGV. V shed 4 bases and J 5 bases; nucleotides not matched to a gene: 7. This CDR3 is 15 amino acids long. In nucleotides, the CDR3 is TGTGCCAGCAGCTCAGGACAGGTTGGGACCGGGGAGCTGTTTTTT. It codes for CASSSGQVGTGELFF.

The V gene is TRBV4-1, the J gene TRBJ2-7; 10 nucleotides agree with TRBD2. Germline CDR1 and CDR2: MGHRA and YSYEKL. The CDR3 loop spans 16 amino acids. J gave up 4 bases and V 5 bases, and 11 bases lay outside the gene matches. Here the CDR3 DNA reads TGCGCCAGCAGCTTCGATTTCCCGGGACTAGCGTACGAGCAGTACTTC. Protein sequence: CASSFDFPGLAYEQYF.

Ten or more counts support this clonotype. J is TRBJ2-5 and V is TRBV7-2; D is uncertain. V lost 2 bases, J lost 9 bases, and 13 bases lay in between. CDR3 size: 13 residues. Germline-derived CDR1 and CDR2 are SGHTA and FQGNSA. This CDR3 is CASSLLWADPQYF. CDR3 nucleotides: TGTGCCAGCAGCTTACTCTGGGCAGACCCCCAGTACTTC.

The CDR3 sequence is CASSQGGQRSNQPQHF. CDR3 DNA sequence: TGTGCCAGCAGTCAGGGAGGACAGAGGAGCAATCAGCCCCAGCATTTT. The rearrangement joins TRBV12-3 or TRBV12-4 to TRBJ1-5, with a weak D call TRBD1 (6 bases). Deletions cut 5 bases from V and 1 base from J, with 15 bases between. There are 16 residues in the CDR3.

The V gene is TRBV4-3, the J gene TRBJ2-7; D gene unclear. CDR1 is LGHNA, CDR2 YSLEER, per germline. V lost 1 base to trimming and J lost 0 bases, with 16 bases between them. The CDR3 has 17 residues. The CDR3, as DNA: TGCGCCAGCAGCCAAGTGTTCGGAGTAGGATCCTCCTACGAGCAGTACTTC. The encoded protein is CASSQVFGVGSSYEQYF.

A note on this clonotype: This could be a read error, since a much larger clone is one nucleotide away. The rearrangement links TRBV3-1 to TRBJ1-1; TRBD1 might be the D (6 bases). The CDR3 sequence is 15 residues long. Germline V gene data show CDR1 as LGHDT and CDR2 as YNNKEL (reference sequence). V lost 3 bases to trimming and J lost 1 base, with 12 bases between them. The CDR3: CASSHYRVPNTEAFF. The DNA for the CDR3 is TGTGCCAGCAGCCATTACAGGGTCCCGAACACTGAAGCTTTCTTT.

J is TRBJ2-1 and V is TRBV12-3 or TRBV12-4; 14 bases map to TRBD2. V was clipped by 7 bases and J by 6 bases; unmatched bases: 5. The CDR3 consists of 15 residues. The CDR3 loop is CASNRGTSGSNEQFF. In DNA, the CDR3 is TGTGCCAGCAATAGAGGGACTAGCGGGAGCAATGAGCAGTTCTTC.

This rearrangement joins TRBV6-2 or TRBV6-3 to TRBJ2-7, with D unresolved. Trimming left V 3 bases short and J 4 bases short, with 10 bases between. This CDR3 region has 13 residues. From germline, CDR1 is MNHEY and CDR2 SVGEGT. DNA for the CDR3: TGTGCCAGCAGTTATTGGGCAGTATACGAGCAGTACTTC. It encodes CASSYWAVYEQYF.

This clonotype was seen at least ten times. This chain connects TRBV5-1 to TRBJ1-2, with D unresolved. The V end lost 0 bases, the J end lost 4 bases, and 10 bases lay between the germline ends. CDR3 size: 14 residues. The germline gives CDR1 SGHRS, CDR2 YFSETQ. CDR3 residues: CASSLAGSFYGYTF. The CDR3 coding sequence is TGCGCCAGCAGCTTGGCCGGTAGTTTCTATGGCTACACCTTC.

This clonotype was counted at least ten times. The CDR3 sequence is CASSPAVSYEQYF. The CDR3 DNA follows: TGCGCCAGCAGCCCCGCTGTTAGCTACGAGCAGTACTTC. The chain joins TRBV4-3 to TRBJ2-7; D unresolved. CDR1 is LGHNA and CDR2 is YSLEER in the germline V gene. The ends were cut back, 4 bases at V and 3 bases at J, with 10 bases in the middle. This CDR3 is built from 13 residues.

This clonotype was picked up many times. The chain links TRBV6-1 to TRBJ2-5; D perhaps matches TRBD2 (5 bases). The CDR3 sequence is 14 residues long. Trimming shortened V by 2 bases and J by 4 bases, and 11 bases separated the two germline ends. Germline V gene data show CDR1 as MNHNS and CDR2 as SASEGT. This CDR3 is CASSEPSRGETQYF. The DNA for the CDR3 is TGTGCCAGCAGTGAACCTAGCCGGGGAGAGACCCAGTACTTC.

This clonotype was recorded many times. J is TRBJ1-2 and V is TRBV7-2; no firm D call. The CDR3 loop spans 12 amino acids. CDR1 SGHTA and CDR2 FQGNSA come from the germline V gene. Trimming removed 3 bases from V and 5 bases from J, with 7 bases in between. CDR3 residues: CASSFDQYGYTF. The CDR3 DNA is TGTGCCAGCAGCTTCGATCAGTATGGCTACACCTTC. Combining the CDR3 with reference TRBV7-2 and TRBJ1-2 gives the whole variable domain GAGVSQSPSNKVTEKGKDVELRCDPISGHTALYWYRQSLGQGLEFLIYFQGNSAPDKSGLPSDRFSAERTGGSVSTLTIQRTQQEDSAVYLCASSFDQYGYTFGSGTRLTVV.

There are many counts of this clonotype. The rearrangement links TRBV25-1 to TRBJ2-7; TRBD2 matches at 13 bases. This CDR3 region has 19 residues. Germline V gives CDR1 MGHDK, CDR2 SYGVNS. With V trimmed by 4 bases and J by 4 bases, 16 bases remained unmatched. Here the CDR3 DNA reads TGTGCCAGCAGTGGAACCGGGACTAGCGGGGTCCCAATTAGTTACGAGCAGTACTTC. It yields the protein CASSGTGTSGVPISYEQYF.